The T cell receptor (beta chain) under discussion was sequenced for a study of T cells in localized non-small cell lung cancer. V lost 4 bases to trimming and J lost 0 bases; unmatched junction nucleotides: 11. The germline V gene encodes CDR1 SGHNT and CDR2 YYREEE (reference sequence). The CDR3 totals 17 residues. The method was immunoSEQ multiplex PCR; TCRdb's version includes in-frame clones alone and lacks a portion of them. The sample holds about 19,000 clones, 83% seen once. The source is a man between 35 and 75 years old with stage I lung adenocarcinoma. This specimen was peripheral blood, taken before any cancer treatment. This chain links TRBV5-4 with TRBJ2-7; TRBD1 matches at 9 bases. The CDR3 bases are TGTGCCAGCAGCGGGCATGGGACAGGGCTTGACTCCTACGAGCAGTACTTC. Translated, it gives CASSGHGTGLDSYEQYF. Full variable domain (outside the CDR3, taken from reference TRBV5-4 and TRBJ2-7): ETGVTQSPTHLIKTRGQQVTLRCSSQSGHNTVSWYQQALGQGPQFIFQYYREEENGRGNFPPRFSGLQFPNYSSELNVNALELDDSALYLCASSGHGTGLDSYEQYFGPGTRLTVT.